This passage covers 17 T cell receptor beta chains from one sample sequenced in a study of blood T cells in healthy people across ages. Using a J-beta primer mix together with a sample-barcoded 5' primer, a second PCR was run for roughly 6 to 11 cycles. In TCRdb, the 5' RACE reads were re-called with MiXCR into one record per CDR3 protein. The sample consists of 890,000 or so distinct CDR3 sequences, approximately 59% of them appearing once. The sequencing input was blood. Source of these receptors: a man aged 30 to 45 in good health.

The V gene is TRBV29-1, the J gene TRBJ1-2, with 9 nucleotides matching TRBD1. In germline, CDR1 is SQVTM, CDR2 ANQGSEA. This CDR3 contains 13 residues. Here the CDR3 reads CSARTGDHYGYTF. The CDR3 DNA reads TGCAGTGCTAGGACAGGGGATCACTATGGCTACACCTTC.

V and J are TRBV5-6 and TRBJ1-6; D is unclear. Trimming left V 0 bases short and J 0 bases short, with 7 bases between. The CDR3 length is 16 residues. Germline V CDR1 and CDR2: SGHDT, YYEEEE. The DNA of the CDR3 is TGTGCCAGCAGCTTGGACCACACCTCCTATAATTCACCCCTCCACTTT. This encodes CASSLDHTSYNSPLHF.

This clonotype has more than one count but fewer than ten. The CDR3 DNA sequence: TGTGCCAGCAGTCCAATAGTAGGACAGGGAGCTTCCTCTCAGACCAACGTCCTGACTTTC. Translated, it gives CASSPIVGQGASSQTNVLTF. The genes are TRBV7-2 and TRBJ2-6, with 8 positions matching TRBD1. CDR1 SGHTA and CDR2 FQGNSA come from the germline V gene. V gave up 6 bases and J gave up 8 bases; unmatched junction bases: 24. The CDR3 is 20 amino acids.

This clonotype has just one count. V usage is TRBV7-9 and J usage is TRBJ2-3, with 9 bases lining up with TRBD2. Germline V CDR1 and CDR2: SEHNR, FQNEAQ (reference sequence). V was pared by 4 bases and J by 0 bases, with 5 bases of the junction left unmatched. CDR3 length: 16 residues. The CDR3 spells CASSSSGIKSTDTQYF. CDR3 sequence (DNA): TGTGCCAGCAGCTCTAGCGGGATAAAAAGCACAGATACGCAGTATTTT.

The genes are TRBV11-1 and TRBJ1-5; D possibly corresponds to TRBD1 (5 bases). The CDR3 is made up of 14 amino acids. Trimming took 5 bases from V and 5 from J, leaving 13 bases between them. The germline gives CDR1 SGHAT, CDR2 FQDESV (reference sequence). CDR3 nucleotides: TGTGCCAGCAGCCAGGAGGGGATCGATCAGCCCCAGCATTTT. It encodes CASSQEGIDQPQHF. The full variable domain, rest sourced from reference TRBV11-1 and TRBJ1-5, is EAEVAQSPRYKITEKSQAVAFWCDPISGHATLYWYRQILGQGPELLVQFQDESVVDDSQLPKDRFSAERLKGVDSTLKIQPAELGDSAMYLCASSQEGIDQPQHFGDGTRLSIL.

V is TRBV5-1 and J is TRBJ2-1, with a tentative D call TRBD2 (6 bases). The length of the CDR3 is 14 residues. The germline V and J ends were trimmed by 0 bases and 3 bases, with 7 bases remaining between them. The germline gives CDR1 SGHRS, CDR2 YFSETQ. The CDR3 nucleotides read TGCGCCAGCAGCTTGGCTAGCGACTACAATGAGCAGTTCTTC. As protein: CASSLASDYNEQFF.

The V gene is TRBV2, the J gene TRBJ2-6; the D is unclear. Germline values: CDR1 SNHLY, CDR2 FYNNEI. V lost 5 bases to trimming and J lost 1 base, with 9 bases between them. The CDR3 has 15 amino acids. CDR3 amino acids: CASSQVRSGANVLTF. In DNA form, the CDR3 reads TGTGCCAGCAGTCAGGTACGGTCTGGGGCCAACGTCCTGACTTTC.

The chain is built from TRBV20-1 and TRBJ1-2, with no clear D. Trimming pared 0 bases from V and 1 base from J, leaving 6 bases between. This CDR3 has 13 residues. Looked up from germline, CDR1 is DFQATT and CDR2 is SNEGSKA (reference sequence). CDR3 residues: CSAREPVNYGYTF. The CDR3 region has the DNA TGCAGTGCTAGAGAACCGGTTAACTATGGCTACACCTTC.

The CDR3 spells CSAISWGPNSPLHF. The CDR3 DNA sequence: TGCAGTGCAATCTCCTGGGGCCCTAATTCACCCCTCCACTTT. This chain connects TRBV20-1 to TRBJ1-6; tentatively, D is TRBD1 (5 bases). From germline, CDR1 is DFQATT and CDR2 SNEGSKA (reference sequence). Trimming removed 6 bases from V and 6 bases from J, with 15 bases in between. The CDR3 consists of 14 residues.

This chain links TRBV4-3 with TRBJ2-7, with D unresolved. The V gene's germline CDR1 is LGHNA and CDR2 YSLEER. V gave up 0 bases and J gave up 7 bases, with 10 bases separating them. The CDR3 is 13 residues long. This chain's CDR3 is CASSQDRATEQYF. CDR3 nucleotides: TGCGCCAGCAGCCAAGATCGAGCGACTGAGCAGTACTTC.

The CDR3 DNA is TGTGCCAGCAGTATACAGTTTAGCAATCAGCCCCAGCATTTT. Translating gives CASSIQFSNQPQHF. This chain links TRBV27 with TRBJ1-5; D is unresolved. The ends were cut back, 5 bases at V and 0 bases at J, with 8 bases in the middle. The CDR3 has 14 residues. Germline CDR1 reads MNHEY; CDR2 reads SMNVEV (reference sequence).

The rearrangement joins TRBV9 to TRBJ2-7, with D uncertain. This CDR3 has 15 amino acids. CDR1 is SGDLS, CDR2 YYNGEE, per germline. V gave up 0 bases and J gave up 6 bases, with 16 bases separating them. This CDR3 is CASSVGSVGATEQYF. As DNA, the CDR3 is TGTGCCAGCAGCGTAGGTTCCGTAGGCGCCACCGAGCAGTACTTC.

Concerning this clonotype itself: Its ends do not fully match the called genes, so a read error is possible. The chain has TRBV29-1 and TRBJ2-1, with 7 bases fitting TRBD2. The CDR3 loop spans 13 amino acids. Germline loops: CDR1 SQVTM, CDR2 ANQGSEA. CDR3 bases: TGCAGCGTTGAGGGGGGGGAGCTAGCGGAGCCGTTCTTC. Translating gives CSVEGGELAEPFF.

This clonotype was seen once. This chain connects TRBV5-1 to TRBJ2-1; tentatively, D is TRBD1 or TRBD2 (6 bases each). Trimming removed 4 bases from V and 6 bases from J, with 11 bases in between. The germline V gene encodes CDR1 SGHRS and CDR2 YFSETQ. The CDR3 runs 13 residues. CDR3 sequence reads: CASSVGGTNEQFF. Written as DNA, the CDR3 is TGCGCCAGCAGCGTAGGGGGGACCAATGAGCAGTTCTTC.

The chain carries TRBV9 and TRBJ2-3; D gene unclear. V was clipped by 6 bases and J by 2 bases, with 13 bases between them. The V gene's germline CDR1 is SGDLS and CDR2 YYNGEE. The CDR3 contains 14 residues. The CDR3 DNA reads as TGTGCCAGCAACGGACGGCCCGTCACAGATACGCAGTATTTT. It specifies CASNGRPVTDTQYF.

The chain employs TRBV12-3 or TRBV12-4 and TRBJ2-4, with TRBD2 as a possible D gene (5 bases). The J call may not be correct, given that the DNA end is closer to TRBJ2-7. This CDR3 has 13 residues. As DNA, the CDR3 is TGTGCCAGCAGTTTTAACGAGGGCGGCGAGCAGTACTTC. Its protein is CASSFNEGGEQYF.

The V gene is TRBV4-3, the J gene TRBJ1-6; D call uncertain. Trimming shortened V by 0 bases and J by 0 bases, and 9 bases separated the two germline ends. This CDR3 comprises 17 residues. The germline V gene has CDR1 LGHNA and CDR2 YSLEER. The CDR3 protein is CASSQDMGSSYNSPLHF. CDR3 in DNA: TGCGCCAGCAGCCAAGATATGGGGAGCTCCTATAATTCACCCCTCCACTTT.